These 13 T cell receptor beta chains were sequenced from one sample in a study of cytomegalovirus exposure and HLA in healthy donors. 13 Jbeta primers and 60 Vbeta primers were used for the PCR. Clones were read by immunoSEQ multiplex PCR, and TCRdb kept only the in-frame ones, dropping some. The data show roughly 160,000 clones, over 70% seen once. Sequencing used PBMCs. These receptor sequences come from a woman aged 50 to 60 in good health and CMV-seropositive.

V gene TRBV7-2 combines with J gene TRBJ1-1, with a weak D call TRBD1 (6 bases). This CDR3 has 14 amino acids. CDR1 SGHTA and CDR2 FQGNSA come from the germline V gene. Trimming left V 7 bases short and J 4 bases short, with 16 bases between. CDR3 sequence (DNA): TGTGCCAGCACGACCAGGGGATTCAGCACTGAAGCTTTCTTT. It yields the protein CASTTRGFSTEAFF. Looking up the rest from reference TRBV7-2 and TRBJ1-1 gives the full variable domain: GAGVSQSPSNKVTEKGKDVELRCDPISGHTALYWYRQSLGQGLEFLIYFQGNSAPDKSGLPSDRFSAERTGGSVSTLTIQRTQQEDSAVYLCASTTRGFSTEAFFGQGTRLTVV.

A few counts support this clone. The rearrangement uses TRBV10-2 and TRBJ1-1, with 9 bases that match TRBD1. The CDR3 consists of 14 residues. The V gene end was trimmed by 5 bases and the J gene end by 5 bases; junction bases not matched to a gene: 6. CDR1 and CDR2 (germline): WSHSY, SAAADI. CDR3 nucleotides: TGCGCCAGCAGTCCAGGACAGGGGAGGACTGAAGCTTTCTTT. It specifies CASSPGQGRTEAFF.

This clone was counted only a few times. The chain carries TRBV6-1 and TRBJ1-2, with D perhaps matching TRBD1 (6 bases). This CDR3 spans 14 amino acids. V lost 6 bases, J lost 8 bases, and 19 bases lay in between. Germline lookup yields CDR1 MNHNS and CDR2 SASEGT. The CDR3 sequence is CASRTIGGRGGYTF. The CDR3 DNA follows: TGTGCCAGCAGGACGATCGGGGGGCGGGGCGGCTACACCTTC.

This clone was observed a single time. V is TRBV6-6 and J is TRBJ2-1; TRBD1 agrees at 10 bases. The CDR3 is 14 residues long. The germline V gene encodes CDR1 MNHNY and CDR2 SVGAGI (reference sequence). The junction had 6 bases not matched to a gene; V was cut back by 6 bases and J by 7 bases. The chain's CDR3 is CASRAWDRGNEQFF. CDR3 nucleotide sequence: TGTGCCAGCAGGGCCTGGGACAGGGGTAATGAGCAGTTCTTC.

In this sample, this clone turned up once. V and J are TRBV19 and TRBJ2-1; 9 nucleotides match TRBD1. After removal of 4 bases from V and 9 bases from J, the junction contained 7 bases not matched to a gene. Germline V gene data show CDR1 as LNHDA and CDR2 as SQIVND (reference sequence). The CDR3 consists of 14 residues. For the CDR3, the DNA is TGTGCCAGTAGTACCTCCGGGACAGGGAGTGAGCAGTTCTTC. Its protein product is CASSTSGTGSEQFF.

Written as DNA, the CDR3 is TGTGCCAGCAGCTTAACGTGGGCCCGGCCTAGCGGGAGCGTGGGGGCCTACAATGAGCAGTTCTTC. Protein product: CASSLTWARPSGSVGAYNEQFF. The chain combines TRBV7-3 with TRBJ2-1; TRBD2 matches at 10 bases. Germline values: CDR1 SGHTA, CDR2 FQGTGA. The CDR3 contains 22 residues. Germline trimming cut 0 bases from V and 2 bases from J; bases unmatched to any gene: 19.

The chain combines TRBV2 with TRBJ1-2, with D unclear. The CDR3 consists of 14 residues. From germline, CDR1 is SNHLY and CDR2 FYNNEI. Trimming stripped 3 bases from V and 2 bases from J, with 10 bases between. The CDR3 DNA reads TGTGCCAGCAGTGACCACAGTCAGAACTATGGCTACACCTTC. This encodes CASSDHSQNYGYTF.

This chain uses TRBV6-5 with TRBJ1-2, with 8 bases lining up with TRBD1. The length of the CDR3 is 16 residues. From germline, CDR1 is MNHEY and CDR2 SVGAGI. The V gene end was trimmed by 1 base and the J gene end by 8 bases; junction bases not matched to a gene: 12. The CDR3 is CASSYWGGRGPSGYTF. In DNA form, the CDR3 reads TGTGCCAGCAGTTACTGGGGCGGCAGGGGGCCTTCAGGCTACACCTTC.

This clone turned up a few times. This chain connects TRBV9 to TRBJ1-2, with a weak D call TRBD1 (6 bases). V lost 3 bases to trimming and J lost 4 bases, with 13 bases between them. Germline lookup yields CDR1 SGDLS and CDR2 YYNGEE. This CDR3 spans 14 amino acids. The chain's CDR3 is CASSATGQSYGYTF. CDR3 bases: TGTGCCAGCAGCGCCACCGGACAGTCCTATGGCTACACCTTC.

This chain uses TRBV18 with TRBJ1-6, with 8 nucleotides matching TRBD1. The CDR3 covers 14 residues. Germline values: CDR1 KGHSH, CDR2 LQKENI. Trimming at V came to 5 bases and at J to 10 bases, leaving 7 bases not matched to a gene. The CDR3 loop reads CASSGGTGWSPLHF. In nucleotides, the CDR3 is TGTGCCAGCTCAGGGGGGACAGGTTGGTCACCCCTCCACTTT. The variable domain in full, with the rest retrieved from reference TRBV18 and TRBJ1-6, is NAGVMQNPRHLVRRRGQEARLRCSPMKGHSHVYWYRQLPEEGLKFMVYLQKENIIDESGMPKERFSAEFPKEGPSILRIQQVVRGDSAAYFCASSGGTGWSPLHFGNGTRLTVT.

The chain combines TRBV5-1 with TRBJ2-1, with D perhaps TRBD2 (6 bases). Germline V CDR1 and CDR2: SGHRS, YFSETQ. Trimming shortened V by 2 bases and J by 2 bases, and 11 bases separated the two germline ends. The CDR3 extends over 15 amino acids. The chain's CDR3 is CASSLYPGAYNEQFF. In DNA, the CDR3 is TGCGCCAGCAGCTTATACCCGGGGGCCTACAATGAGCAGTTCTTC.

This clone was recorded a few times. This rearrangement joins TRBV7-2 to TRBJ1-1, with unresolved D. The CDR3 length is 15 residues. V was clipped by 1 base and J by 2 bases, with 11 bases between them. Per germline, CDR1 SGHTA and CDR2 FQGNSA. Written as DNA, the CDR3 is TGTGCCAGCAGCTTAGGACCTGGGCCCAACACTGAAGCTTTCTTT. It is translated as CASSLGPGPNTEAFF.

This clone was seen only a few times. This chain joins TRBV7-3 and TRBJ1-2; 9 bases match TRBD1. CDR1 and CDR2 from the germline V gene are SGHTA and FQGTGA. V lost 4 bases to trimming and J lost 7 bases; unmatched junction nucleotides: 7. The CDR3 is 14 residues long. CDR3 in amino acids: CASSSGTGTGGYTF. The DNA for the CDR3 is TGTGCCAGCAGCTCTGGGACAGGGACGGGTGGCTACACCTTC.